These T cell receptor beta chains were read from a single sample in a study of beta chain features in type 1 diabetes. Data came from immunoSEQ multiplex PCR; TCRdb stores just in-frame clones and leaves some out. The repertoire holds around 350,000 clones, roughly an eighth seen once, with about 0.017% in the top ten. Sequencing was carried out using naive CD4+ T cells from blood. These receptors all stem from a man aged 18 to 29 in good health. CDR3s include the opening cysteine and the closing phenylalanine or tryptophan. A D gene is named only where the DNA matches it firmly. The size of a clone is reported for some rows only, either as once, few or many, or as a class for expanded clones.

clone size: -
D gene: -
V gene: TRBV15
J gene: TRBJ1-5
CDR3 DNA: TGTGCCACCAGCAGAGATCGGGGAAGTGGGACTAGGGGCAAGAGCAATCAGCCCCAGCATTTT
CDR3 protein: CATSRDRGSGTRGKSNQPQHF

clone size: -
D gene: -
V gene: TRBV30
J gene: TRBJ2-7
CDR3 DNA: TGTGCCTGGAATCCGGCCTCGGGGGAGCAGTACTTC
CDR3 protein: CAWNPASGEQYF

clone size: -
D gene: -
V gene: TRBV9
J gene: TRBJ1-1
CDR3 DNA: TGTGCCTCCCAGGGTGTCGGCACTGAAGCTTTCTTT
CDR3 protein: CASQGVGTEAFF

clone size: few
D gene: -
V gene: TRBV20-1
J gene: TRBJ1-1
CDR3 DNA: TGCAGTGCGGACAGCTACACTGAAGCTTTCTTT
CDR3 protein: CSADSYTEAFF

clone size: -
D gene: -
V gene: TRBV6-5
J gene: TRBJ1-4
CDR3 DNA: TGTGCCAGCAGTTACCGACCGGGTGCAACTAATGAAAAACTGTTTTTT
CDR3 protein: CASSYRPGATNEKLFF

clone size: few
D gene: TRBD1
V gene: TRBV9
J gene: TRBJ1-2
CDR3 DNA: TGTGCCAGCAGCGTAACAGGGGGCGCGGGCTATGGCTACACCTTC
CDR3 protein: CASSVTGGAGYGYTF

clone size: -
D gene: TRBD2
V gene: TRBV5-6
J gene: TRBJ2-7
CDR3 DNA: TGTGCCAGCAGCTTCCCAGCGGGGCGCGACGAGCAGTACTTC
CDR3 protein: CASSFPAGRDEQYF

clone size: -
D gene: TRBD1
V gene: TRBV28
J gene: TRBJ1-2
CDR3 DNA: TGTGCCAGCAGTTTATGGGTGACAGGGAACTATGGCTACACCTTC
CDR3 protein: CASSLWVTGNYGYTF

clone size: -
D gene: TRBD2
V gene: TRBV9
J gene: TRBJ2-1
CDR3 DNA: TGTGCCAGCAGCGTAGGGGGCGGGAGAGTCGAGCAGTTCTTC
CDR3 protein: CASSVGGGRVEQFF

clone size: few
D gene: TRBD1
V gene: TRBV18
J gene: TRBJ2-7
CDR3 DNA: TGTGCCAGCTCACCCCGGCAGTTGGACAGGGGTGGCTATGGGCAGTACTTC
CDR3 protein: CASSPRQLDRGGYGQYF

clone size: few
D gene: -
V gene: TRBV28
J gene: TRBJ2-3
CDR3 DNA: TGTGCCAGCAGGTCTAGTGATACGCAGTATTTT
CDR3 protein: CASRSSDTQYF